Listed below are T cell receptor beta chains from one sample, sequenced in a study of T cell repertoires in cytomegalovirus infection. TCRdb re-called the reads with MiXCR, one entry per CDR3 protein. The table includes about 180,000 distinct CDR3 sequences, over 13% detected once. Source material: PBMCs. All receptors derive from a human donor in good health (CMV status not recorded). Some clones in this sample may be carry-over from other donors' samples. CDR3s include the opening cysteine and the closing phenylalanine or tryptophan. The order of the fields is V gene, J gene, D gene, clone size, CDR3 DNA, CDR3 protein. D genes are given only for firm matches. Expanded clones are given a class, and other clones once, few, many or no size at all.

>TRBV14|TRBJ1-3|NA|few
TGTGCCAGCAGCCAAAGGCCTGCCGGAAACACCATATATTTT
CASSQRPAGNTIYF
>TRBV27|TRBJ2-1|TRBD2|NA
TGTGCCACCCGGAAGCTGGCAGCTAGCGGGGCCTCCTACAATGAGCAGTTCTTC
CATRKLAASGASYNEQFF
>TRBV28|TRBJ1-4|NA|NA
TGTGCCACCCTAGACAGGACACAAGAAAAACTGTTTTTT
CATLDRTQEKLFF
>TRBV12-3/TRBV12-4|TRBJ2-6|TRBD1|many
TGTGCCAGCAGTTCCGTGAACGACAGGGCTGGGGCCAACGTCCTGACTTTC
CASSSVNDRAGANVLTF
>TRBV5-1|TRBJ1-4|NA|many
TGCGCCAGCAGCTTGACCGACAGGAATTATGAAAAACTGTTTTTT
CASSLTDRNYEKLFF
>TRBV7-2|TRBJ2-7|NA|many
TGTGCCAGCAGCTTAGATGCAGGGCGGCGCTACGAGCAGTACTTC
CASSLDAGRRYEQYF
>TRBV7-9|TRBJ2-2|NA|many
TGTGCCAGCAGCCTCGGGGGCGCCGGGGAGCTGTTTTTT
CASSLGGAGELFF
>TRBV28|TRBJ2-5|TRBD2|NA
TGTGCCAGCAGCCAGAGCGGGAGGGCAGTGGAAGAGACCCAGTACTTC
CASSQSGRAVEETQYF
>TRBV29-1|TRBJ1-1|NA|NA
TGCAGCGTTGGATACACTGAAGCTTTCTTT
CSVGYTEAFF
>TRBV7-9|TRBJ1-2|NA|many
TGTGCCAGCAGCTCGACAGGACGAGCTAACTATGGCTACACCTTC
CASSSTGRANYGYTF
>TRBV12-3/TRBV12-4|TRBJ2-5|TRBD2|NA
TGTGCCAGCAGAGCCGCGACTAGCGGACAAGAGACCCAGTACTTC
CASRAATSGQETQYF
>TRBV29-1|TRBJ1-1|NA|NA
TGCAGCGTTGATTCGGGGGGGGACACTGAAGCTTTCTTT
CSVDSGGDTEAFF
>TRBV6-5|TRBJ1-2|NA|NA
TGTGCCAGCAGTTCGTTTCTGGGGGGTGGCTATGGCTACACCTTC
CASSSFLGGGYGYTF
>TRBV7-9|TRBJ2-2|NA|few
TGTGCCGTCCGAGACGGCACCGGGGAGCTGTTTTTT
CAVRDGTGELFF
>TRBV20-1|TRBJ1-5|NA|few
TGCAGTGCTCGAGGAGGGTATCAGCCCCAGCATTTT
CSARGGYQPQHF
>TRBV6-6|TRBJ2-7|TRBD1|NA
TGTGCCAGCAATACGGGACAGGGGGACTACGAGCAGTACTTC
CASNTGQGDYEQYF
>TRBV7-2|TRBJ1-5|NA|many
TGTGCCAGCAGCTCGCCGGGGGGCAGAGTTAGCAATCAGCCCCAGCATTTT
CASSSPGGRVSNQPQHF
>TRBV6-5|TRBJ2-7|TRBD1|few
TGTGCCAGCAGCTCTGGGGACAGGGCCGAGCAGTACTTC
CASSSGDRAEQYF
>TRBV7-3|TRBJ2-1|NA|NA
TGTGCCAGCAGCTTAAGCGGGCTATACGATGAGCAGTTCTTC
CASSLSGLYDEQFF
>TRBV5-4|TRBJ2-3|NA|NA
TGTGCCAGCAGCCCGCGACAGTGGGGCACAGATACGCAGTATTTT
CASSPRQWGTDTQYF
>TRBV5-1|TRBJ1-2|NA|many
TGCGCCAGCAGGATTATACGGGGTCGAGATGGCTACACCTTC
CASRIIRGRDGYTF
>TRBV12-3/TRBV12-4|TRBJ1-2|NA|few
TGTGCCAGCAGCTCAATCCCTCGGGGCTACACCTTC
CASSSIPRGYTF
>TRBV10-3|TRBJ2-2|NA|many
TGTGCCATCAGTGAGTCGGTCGGGAGGAACACCGGGGAGCTGTTTTTT
CAISESVGRNTGELFF
>TRBV10-3|TRBJ2-3|NA|once
TGTGCCATCAGGGGCCAGGGGGGTGTCACAGATACGCAGTATTTT
CAIRGQGGVTDTQYF
>TRBV14|TRBJ2-1|NA|NA
TGTGCCAGCAGCCAAGAGCGAGGCAATTTTTACAATGAGCAGTTCTTC
CASSQERGNFYNEQFF
>TRBV11-1|TRBJ1-1|NA|many
TGTGCCAGCAGCTTAGTCGGATCTATGAACACTGAAGCTTTCTTT
CASSLVGSMNTEAFF
>TRBV5-4|TRBJ2-7|TRBD1|NA
TGTGCCAGCAGCTCGGGGACAGGGGGAACACAGACCCTTAGGGAGCAGTACTTC
CASSSGTGGTQTLREQYF
>TRBV12-3/TRBV12-4|TRBJ2-3|NA|few
TGTGCCAGCACCCAAGGGGGGCCCACAGATACGCAGTATTTT
CASTQGGPTDTQYF
>TRBV28|TRBJ2-2|NA|many
TGTGCCAGCAGTCCTGGTGTGGGCAGCTGTTTTTTT
CASSPGVGSCFF
>TRBV6-5|TRBJ2-7|NA|many
TGTGCCAGCAGTTACCCGGGCTACGAGCAGTACTTC
CASSYPGYEQYF
>TRBV27|TRBJ2-1|NA|NA
TGTGCCAGCAGTTTATGGGGTTACAATGAGCAGTTCTTC
CASSLWGYNEQFF
>TRBV4-1|TRBJ1-1|TRBD1|few
TGCGCCAGCAGCCAAGTGGGACAGCCGAACACTGAAGCTTTCTTT
CASSQVGQPNTEAFF
>TRBV24-1|TRBJ2-3|TRBD1|many
TGTGCCACCAGTGACTTCGGGACAGGCTCGGATACGCAGTATTTT
CATSDFGTGSDTQYF
>TRBV11-1|TRBJ2-3|TRBD1|NA
TGTGCCAGCAGCTGGGGACAGGGTCTCGTCACAGATACGCAGTATTTT
CASSWGQGLVTDTQYF
>TRBV28|TRBJ1-2|NA|many
TGTGCCAGCAGTTTATGGGAGGATGGCTACACCTTC
CASSLWEDGYTF
>TRBV7-2|TRBJ2-7|TRBD1|many
TGTGCCAGCAGCTTCCTGGACAGGAGCTCCTACGAGCAGTACTTC
CASSFLDRSSYEQYF
>TRBV29-1|TRBJ1-2|NA|few
TGCAGCGCCTCGACAGCAGGATTTGGTGGCTACACCTTC
CSASTAGFGGYTF
>TRBV18|TRBJ2-5|TRBD1|few
TGTGCCAGCTCACCACCGAGTCGCAGGGGGGAGACCCAGTACTTC
CASSPPSRRGETQYF